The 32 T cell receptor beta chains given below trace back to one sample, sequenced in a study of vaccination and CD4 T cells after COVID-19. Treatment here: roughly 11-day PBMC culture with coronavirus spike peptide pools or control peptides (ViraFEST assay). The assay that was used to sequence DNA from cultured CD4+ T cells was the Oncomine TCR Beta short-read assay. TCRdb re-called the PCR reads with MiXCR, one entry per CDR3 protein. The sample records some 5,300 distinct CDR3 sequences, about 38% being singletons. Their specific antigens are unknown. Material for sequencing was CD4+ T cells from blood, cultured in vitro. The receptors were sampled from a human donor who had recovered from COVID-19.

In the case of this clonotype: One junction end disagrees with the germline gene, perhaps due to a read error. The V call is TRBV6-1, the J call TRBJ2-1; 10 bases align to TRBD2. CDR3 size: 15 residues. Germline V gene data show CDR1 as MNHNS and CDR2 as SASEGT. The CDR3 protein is CASTQSGGAYHEQFF. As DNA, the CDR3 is TGTGCCAGCACCCAAAGCGGGGGGGCCTACCATGAGCAGTTCTTC.

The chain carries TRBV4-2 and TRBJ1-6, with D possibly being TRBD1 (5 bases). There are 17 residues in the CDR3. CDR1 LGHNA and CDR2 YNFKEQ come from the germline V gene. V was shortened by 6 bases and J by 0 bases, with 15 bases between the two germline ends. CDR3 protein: CASRDTEFSSYNSPLHF. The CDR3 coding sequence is TGTGCCAGCAGGGACACAGAATTTAGCTCCTATAATTCACCCCTCCACTTT.

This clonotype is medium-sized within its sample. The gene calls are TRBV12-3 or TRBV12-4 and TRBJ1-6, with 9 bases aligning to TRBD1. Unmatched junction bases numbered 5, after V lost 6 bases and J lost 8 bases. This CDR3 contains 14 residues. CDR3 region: CASSPTGGYSPLHF. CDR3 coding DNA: TGTGCCAGCAGCCCGACAGGGGGTTATTCACCCCTCCACTTT.

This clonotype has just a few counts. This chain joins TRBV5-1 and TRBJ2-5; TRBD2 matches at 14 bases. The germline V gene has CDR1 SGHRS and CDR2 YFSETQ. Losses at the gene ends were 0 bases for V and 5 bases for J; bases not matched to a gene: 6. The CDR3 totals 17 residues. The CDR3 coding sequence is TGCGCCAGCAGCTTGGGACTAGCGGGAGGGCCTAGGGAGACCCAGTACTTC. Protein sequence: CASSLGLAGGPRETQYF.

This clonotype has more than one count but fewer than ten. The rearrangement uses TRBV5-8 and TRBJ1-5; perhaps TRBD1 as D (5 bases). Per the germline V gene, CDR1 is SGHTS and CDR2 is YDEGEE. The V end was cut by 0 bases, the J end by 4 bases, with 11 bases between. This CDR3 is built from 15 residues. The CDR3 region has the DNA TGTGCCAGCAGCTTGGGAGTAGACAGAAATCAGCCCCAGCATTTT. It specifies CASSLGVDRNQPQHF. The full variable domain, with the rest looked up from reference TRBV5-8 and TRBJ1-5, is EAGVTQSPTHLIKTRGQQATLRCSPISGHTSVYWYQQALGLGLQFLLWYDEGEERNRGNFPPRFSGRQFPNYSSELNVNALELEDSALYLCASSLGVDRNQPQHFGDGTRLSIL.

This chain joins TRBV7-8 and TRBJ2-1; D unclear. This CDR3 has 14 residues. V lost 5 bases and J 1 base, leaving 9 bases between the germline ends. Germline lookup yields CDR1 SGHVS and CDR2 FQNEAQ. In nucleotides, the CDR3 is TGTGCCAGCAGCCGATTGGGGTCCTACAATGAGCAGTTCTTC. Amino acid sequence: CASSRLGSYNEQFF. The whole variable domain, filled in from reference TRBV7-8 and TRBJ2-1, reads GAGVSQSPRYKVAKRGQDVALRCDPISGHVSLFWYQQALGQGPEFLTYFQNEAQLDKSGLPSDRFFAERPEGSVSTLKIQRTQQEDSAVYLCASSRLGSYNEQFFGPGTRLTVL.

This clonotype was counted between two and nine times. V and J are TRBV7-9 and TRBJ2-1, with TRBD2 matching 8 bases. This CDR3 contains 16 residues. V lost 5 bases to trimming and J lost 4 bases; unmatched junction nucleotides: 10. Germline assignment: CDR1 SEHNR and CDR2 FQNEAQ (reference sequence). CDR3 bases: TGTGCCAGCAGCGCCTTAGCGGGGAGCAGGTACAATGAGCAGTTCTTC. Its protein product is CASSALAGSRYNEQFF.

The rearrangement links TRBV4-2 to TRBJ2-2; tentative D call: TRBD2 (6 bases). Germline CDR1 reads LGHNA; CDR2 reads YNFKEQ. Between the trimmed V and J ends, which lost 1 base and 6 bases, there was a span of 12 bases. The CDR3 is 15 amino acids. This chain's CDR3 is CASSQGLSGSGELFF. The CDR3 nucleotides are TGTGCCAGCAGCCAAGGGTTGAGCGGGTCCGGGGAGCTGTTTTTT.

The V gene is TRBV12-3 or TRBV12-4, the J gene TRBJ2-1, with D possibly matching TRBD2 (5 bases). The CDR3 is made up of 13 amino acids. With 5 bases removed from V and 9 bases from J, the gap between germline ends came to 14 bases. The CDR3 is CASSQQSGVEQFF. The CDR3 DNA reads TGTGCCAGCAGTCAACAAAGCGGAGTTGAGCAGTTCTTC.

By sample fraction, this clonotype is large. CDR3 in DNA: TGCAGTGCCCAGACAGGAAGGCGATATAATTCACCCCTCCACTTT. As protein: CSAQTGRRYNSPLHF. The chain employs TRBV20-1 and TRBJ1-6; D possibly corresponds to TRBD1 (6 bases). The CDR3 extends over 15 amino acids. Trimming removed 6 bases at V and 4 bases at J, with 16 bases between. CDR1 and CDR2 from the germline V gene are DFQATT and SNEGSKA (reference sequence).

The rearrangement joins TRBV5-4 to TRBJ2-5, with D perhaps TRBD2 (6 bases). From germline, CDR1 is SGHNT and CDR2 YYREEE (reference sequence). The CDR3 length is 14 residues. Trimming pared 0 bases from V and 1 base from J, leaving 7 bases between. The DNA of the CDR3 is TGTGCCAGCAGCTTGGGGCGGGGCCAAGAGACCCAGTACTTC. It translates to CASSLGRGQETQYF.

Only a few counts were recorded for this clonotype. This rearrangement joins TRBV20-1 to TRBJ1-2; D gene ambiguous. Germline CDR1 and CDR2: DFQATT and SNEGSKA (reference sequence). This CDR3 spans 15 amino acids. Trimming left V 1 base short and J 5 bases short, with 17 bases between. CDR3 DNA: TGCAGTGCTAGAGTTCATGAGGGTTTAAGATATGGCTACACCTTC. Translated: CSARVHEGLRYGYTF.

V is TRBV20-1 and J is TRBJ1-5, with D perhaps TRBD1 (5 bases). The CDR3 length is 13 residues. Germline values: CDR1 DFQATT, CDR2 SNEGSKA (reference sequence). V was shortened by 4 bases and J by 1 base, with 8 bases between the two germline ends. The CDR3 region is CSANRDSNQPQHF. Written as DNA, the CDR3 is TGCAGTGCTAACCGGGACAGCAATCAGCCCCAGCATTTT.

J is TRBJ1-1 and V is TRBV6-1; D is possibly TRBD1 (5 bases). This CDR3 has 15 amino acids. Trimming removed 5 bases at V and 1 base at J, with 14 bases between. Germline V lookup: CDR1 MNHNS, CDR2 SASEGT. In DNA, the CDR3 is TGTGCCAGCAGTAAGAAACAAAGGGGGAACACTGAAGCTTTCTTT. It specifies CASSKKQRGNTEAFF.

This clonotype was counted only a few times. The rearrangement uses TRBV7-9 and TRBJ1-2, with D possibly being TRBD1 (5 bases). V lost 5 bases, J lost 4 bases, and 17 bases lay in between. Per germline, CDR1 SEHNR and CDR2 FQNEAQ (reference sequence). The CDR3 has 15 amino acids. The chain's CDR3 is CASSISGVRGYGYTF. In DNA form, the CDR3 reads TGTGCCAGCAGCATATCGGGGGTTCGAGGCTATGGCTACACCTTC.

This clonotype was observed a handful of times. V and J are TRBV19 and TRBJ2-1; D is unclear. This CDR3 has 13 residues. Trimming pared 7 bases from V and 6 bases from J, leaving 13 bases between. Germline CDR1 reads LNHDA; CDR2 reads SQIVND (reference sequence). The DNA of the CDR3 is TGTGCCAGTACCCCCCGGACCCTCAATGAGCAGTTCTTC. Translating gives CASTPRTLNEQFF.

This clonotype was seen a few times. The CDR3 DNA reads as TGTGCCAGCAGTTGGGACAGTCTCTACGAGCAGTACTTC. Translation gives CASSWDSLYEQYF. The J gene is TRBJ2-7, the V gene TRBV6-5; 7 bases match TRBD1. The V gene end was trimmed by 4 bases and the J gene end by 3 bases; junction bases not matched to a gene: 3. Germline V gene lookup returns CDR1 MNHEY and CDR2 SVGAGI. The CDR3 length is 13 residues.

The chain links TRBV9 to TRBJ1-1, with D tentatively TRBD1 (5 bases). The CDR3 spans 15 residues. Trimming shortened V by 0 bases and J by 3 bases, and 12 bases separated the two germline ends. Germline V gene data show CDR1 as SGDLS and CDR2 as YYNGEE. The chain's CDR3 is CASSVDSRADTEAFF. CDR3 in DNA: TGTGCCAGCAGCGTAGATAGCAGGGCGGACACTGAAGCTTTCTTT. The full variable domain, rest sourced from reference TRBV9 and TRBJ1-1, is DSGVTQTPKHLITATGQRVTLRCSPRSGDLSVYWYQQSLDQGLQFLIQYYNGEERAKGNILERFSAQQFPDLHSELNLSSLELGDSALYFCASSVDSRADTEAFFGQGTRLTVV.

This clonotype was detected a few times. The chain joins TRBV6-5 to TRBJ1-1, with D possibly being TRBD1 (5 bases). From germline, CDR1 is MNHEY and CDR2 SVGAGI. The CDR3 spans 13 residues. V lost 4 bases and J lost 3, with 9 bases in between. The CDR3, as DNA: TGTGCCAGCAGTTGGGGCGGGGACACTGAAGCTTTCTTT. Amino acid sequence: CASSWGGDTEAFF.

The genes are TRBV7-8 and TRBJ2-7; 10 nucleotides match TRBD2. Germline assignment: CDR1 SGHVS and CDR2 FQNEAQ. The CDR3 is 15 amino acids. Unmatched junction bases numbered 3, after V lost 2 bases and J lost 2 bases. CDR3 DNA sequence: TGTGCCAGCAGCTTACGAGCGGGAGGGCCCTACGAGCAGTACTTC. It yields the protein CASSLRAGGPYEQYF.

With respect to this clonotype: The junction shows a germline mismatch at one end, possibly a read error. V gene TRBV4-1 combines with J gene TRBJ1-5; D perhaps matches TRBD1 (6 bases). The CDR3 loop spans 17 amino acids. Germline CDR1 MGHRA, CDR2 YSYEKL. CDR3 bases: TGCGCCTGCAGCCTGCGAACAGGGAACCTTAGGAATCAGCCCCAGCATTTT. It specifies CACSLRTGNLRNQPQHF.

CDR3 in amino acids: CASSRNQINRDREFYNSPLHF. The CDR3 DNA is TGTGCCAGCAGCAGGAACCAAATAAACCGGGACAGGGAATTTTATAATTCACCCCTCCACTTT. V gene TRBV21-1 combines with J gene TRBJ1-6; the table's D call, TRBD1, has no DNA check behind it. TRBV21-1 has pseudogene status. This CDR3 spans 21 amino acids.

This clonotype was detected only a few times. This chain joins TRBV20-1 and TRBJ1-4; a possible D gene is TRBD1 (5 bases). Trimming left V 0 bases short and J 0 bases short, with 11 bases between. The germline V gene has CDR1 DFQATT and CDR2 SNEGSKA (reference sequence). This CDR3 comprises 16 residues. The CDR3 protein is CSARDFGGATNEKLFF. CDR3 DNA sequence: TGCAGTGCTAGAGATTTCGGGGGGGCAACTAATGAAAAACTGTTTTTT.

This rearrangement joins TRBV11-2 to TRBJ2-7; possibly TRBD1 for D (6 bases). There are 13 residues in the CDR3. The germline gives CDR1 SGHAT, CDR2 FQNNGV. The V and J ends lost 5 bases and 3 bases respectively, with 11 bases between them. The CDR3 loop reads CASSPDRFYEQYF. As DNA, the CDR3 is TGTGCCAGCAGCCCGGACAGATTCTACGAGCAGTACTTC.

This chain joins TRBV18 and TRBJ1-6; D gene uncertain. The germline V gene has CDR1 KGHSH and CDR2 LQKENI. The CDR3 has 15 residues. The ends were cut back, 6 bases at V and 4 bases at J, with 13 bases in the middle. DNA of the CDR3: TGTGCCAGCTCTCCCCGGGAGGGATATAATTCACCCCTCCACTTT. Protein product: CASSPREGYNSPLHF.

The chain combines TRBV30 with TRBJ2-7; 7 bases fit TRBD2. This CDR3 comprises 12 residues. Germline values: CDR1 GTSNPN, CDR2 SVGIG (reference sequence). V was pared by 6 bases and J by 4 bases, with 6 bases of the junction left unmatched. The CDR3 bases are TGTGCCTGCAGACTAGCTCAATACGAGCAGTACTTC. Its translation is CACRLAQYEQYF.

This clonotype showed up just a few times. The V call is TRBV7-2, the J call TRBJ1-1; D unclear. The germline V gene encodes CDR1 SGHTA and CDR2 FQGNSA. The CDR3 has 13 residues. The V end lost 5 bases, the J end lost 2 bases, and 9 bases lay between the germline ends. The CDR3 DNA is TGTGCCAGCAGCCTAACAAGAAACACTGAAGCTTTCTTT. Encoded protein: CASSLTRNTEAFF.

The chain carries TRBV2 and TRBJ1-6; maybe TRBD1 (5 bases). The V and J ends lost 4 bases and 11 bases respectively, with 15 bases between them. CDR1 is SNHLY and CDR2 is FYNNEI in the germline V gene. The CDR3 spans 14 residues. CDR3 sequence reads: CASSVGQGFTPLHF. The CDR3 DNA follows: TGTGCCAGCAGTGTCGGGCAGGGATTTACACCCCTCCACTTT. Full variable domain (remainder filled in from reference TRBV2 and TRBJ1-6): EPEVTQTPSHQVTQMGQEVILRCVPISNHLYFYWYRQILGQKVEFLVSFYNNEISEKSEIFDDQFSVERPDGSNFTLKIRSTKLEDSAMYFCASSVGQGFTPLHFGNGTRLTVT.

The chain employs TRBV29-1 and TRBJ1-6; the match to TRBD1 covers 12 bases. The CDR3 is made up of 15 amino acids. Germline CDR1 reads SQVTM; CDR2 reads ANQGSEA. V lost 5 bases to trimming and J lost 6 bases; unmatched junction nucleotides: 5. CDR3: CSVPRDRGPNSPLHF. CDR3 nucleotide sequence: TGCAGCGTTCCGCGGGACAGGGGGCCTAATTCACCCCTCCACTTT.

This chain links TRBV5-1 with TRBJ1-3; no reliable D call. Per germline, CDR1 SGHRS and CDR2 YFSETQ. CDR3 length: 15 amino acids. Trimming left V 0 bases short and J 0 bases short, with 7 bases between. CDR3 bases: TGCGCCAGCAGCTTGGGGCATCGCTCTGGAAACACCATATATTTT. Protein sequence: CASSLGHRSGNTIYF.

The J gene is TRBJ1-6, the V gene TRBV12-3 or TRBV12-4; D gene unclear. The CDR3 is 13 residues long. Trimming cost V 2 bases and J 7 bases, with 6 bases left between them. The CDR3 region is CASSLRGNSPLHF. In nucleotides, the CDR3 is TGTGCCAGCAGTTTAAGAGGGAATTCACCCCTCCACTTT.

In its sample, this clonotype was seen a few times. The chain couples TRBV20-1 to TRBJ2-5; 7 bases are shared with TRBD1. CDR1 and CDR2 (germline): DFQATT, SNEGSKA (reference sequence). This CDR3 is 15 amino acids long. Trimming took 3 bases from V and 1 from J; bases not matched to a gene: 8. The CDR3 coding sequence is TGCAGTGCTAGCGACGTAGGACAGGTCCAAGAGACCCAGTACTTC. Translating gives CSASDVGQVQETQYF.